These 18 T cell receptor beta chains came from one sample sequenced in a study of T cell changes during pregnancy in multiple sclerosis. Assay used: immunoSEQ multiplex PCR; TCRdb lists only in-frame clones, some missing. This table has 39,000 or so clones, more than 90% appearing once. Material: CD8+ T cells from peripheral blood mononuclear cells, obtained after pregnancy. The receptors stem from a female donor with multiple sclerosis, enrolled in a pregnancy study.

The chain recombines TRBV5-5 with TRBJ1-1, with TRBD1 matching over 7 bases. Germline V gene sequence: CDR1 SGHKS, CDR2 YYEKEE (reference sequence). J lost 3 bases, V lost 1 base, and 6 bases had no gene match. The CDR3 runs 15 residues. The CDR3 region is CASSLWRGQDTEAFF. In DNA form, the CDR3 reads TGTGCCAGCAGCTTGTGGAGGGGGCAGGACACTGAAGCTTTCTTT.

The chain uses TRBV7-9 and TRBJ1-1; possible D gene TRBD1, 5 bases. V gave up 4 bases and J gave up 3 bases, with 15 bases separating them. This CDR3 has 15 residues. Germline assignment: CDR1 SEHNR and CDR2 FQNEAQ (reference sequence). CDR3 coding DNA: TGTGCCAGCAGCTGGGGGGGACTAGGGGACACTGAAGCTTTCTTT. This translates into CASSWGGLGDTEAFF.

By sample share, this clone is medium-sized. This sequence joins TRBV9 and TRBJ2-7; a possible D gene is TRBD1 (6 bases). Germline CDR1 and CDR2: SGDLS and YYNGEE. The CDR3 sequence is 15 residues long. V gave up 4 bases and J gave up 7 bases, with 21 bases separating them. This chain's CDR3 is CASSTRTESLGEQYF. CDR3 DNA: TGTGCCAGCAGCACCCGGACAGAATCCCTGGGGGAGCAGTACTTC.

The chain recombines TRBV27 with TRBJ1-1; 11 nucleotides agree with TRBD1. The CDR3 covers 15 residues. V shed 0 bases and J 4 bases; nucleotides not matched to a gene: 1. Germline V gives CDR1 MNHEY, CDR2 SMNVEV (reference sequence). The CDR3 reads CASSLSGTGGTEAFF. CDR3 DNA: TGTGCCAGCAGTTTATCGGGGACAGGGGGCACTGAAGCTTTCTTT.

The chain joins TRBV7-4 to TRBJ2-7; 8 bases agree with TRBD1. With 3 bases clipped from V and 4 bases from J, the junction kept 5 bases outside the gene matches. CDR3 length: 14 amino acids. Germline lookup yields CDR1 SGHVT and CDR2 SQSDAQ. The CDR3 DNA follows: TGTGCCAGCAGCTTCGGAGACAGGGGATACGAGCAGTACTTC. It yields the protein CASSFGDRGYEQYF. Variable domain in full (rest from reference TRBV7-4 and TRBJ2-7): GAGVSQSPRYKVAKRGRDVALRCDSISGHVTLYWYRQTLGQGSEVLTYSQSDAQRDKSGRPSGRFSAERPERSVSTLKIQRTEQGDSAVYLCASSFGDRGYEQYFGPGTRLTVT.

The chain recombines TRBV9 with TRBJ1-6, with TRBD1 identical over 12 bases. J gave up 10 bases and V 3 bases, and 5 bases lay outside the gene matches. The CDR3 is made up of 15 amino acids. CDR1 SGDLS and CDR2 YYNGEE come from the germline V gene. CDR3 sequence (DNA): TGTGCCAGCAGCGCCCGGGACAGGGGGCCGTCACCCCTCCACTTT. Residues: CASSARDRGPSPLHF.

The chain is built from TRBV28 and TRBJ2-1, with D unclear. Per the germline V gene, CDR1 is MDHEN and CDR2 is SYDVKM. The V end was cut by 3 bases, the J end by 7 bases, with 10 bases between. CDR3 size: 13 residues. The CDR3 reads CASSFMNQNEQFF. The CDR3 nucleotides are TGTGCCAGCAGTTTTATGAACCAGAATGAGCAGTTCTTC.

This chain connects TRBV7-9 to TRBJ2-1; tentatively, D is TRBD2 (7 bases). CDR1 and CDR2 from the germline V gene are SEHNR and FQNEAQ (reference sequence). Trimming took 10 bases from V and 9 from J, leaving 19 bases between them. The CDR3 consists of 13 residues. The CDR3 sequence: CATGGPRGAEQFF. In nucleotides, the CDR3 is TGTGCCACCGGGGGGCCCCGGGGCGCTGAGCAGTTCTTC. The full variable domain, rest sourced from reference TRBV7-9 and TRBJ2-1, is DTGVSQNPRHKITKRGQNVTFRCDPISEHNRLYWYRQTLGQGPEFLTYFQNEAQLEKSRLLSDRFSAERPKGSFSTLEIQRTEQGDSAMYLCATGGPRGAEQFFGPGTRLTVL.

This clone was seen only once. CDR3 sequence: CASSERSPTTDTQYF. The CDR3 nucleotides are TGTGCCAGCAGTGAACGGTCCCCCACCACAGATACGCAGTATTTT. The chain combines TRBV6-1 with TRBJ2-3; no reliable D call. Germline CDR1 is MNHNS and CDR2 is SASEGT. With 2 bases removed from V and 2 bases from J, the gap between germline ends came to 11 bases. CDR3 size: 15 residues.

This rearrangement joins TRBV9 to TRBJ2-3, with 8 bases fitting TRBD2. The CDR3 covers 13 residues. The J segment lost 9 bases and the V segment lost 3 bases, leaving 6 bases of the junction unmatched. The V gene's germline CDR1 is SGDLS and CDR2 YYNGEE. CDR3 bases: TGTGCCAGCAGCGCCCCCCGGGAGGGCACGCAGTATTTT. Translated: CASSAPREGTQYF.

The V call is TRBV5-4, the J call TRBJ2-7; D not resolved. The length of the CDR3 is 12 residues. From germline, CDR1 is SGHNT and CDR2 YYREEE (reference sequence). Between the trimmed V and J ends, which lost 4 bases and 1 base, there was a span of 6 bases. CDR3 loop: CASSLNSYEQYF. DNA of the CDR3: TGTGCCAGCAGCCTTAATTCCTACGAGCAGTACTTC.

Written as DNA, the CDR3 is TGTGCCAGCAGCTTGAGTCGCGCTGAAGCTTTCTTT. Translating it yields CASSLSRAEAFF. The chain uses TRBV7-9 and TRBJ1-1; D is unclear. V lost 3 bases, J lost 6 bases, and 8 bases lay in between. The CDR3 spans 12 residues. Per the germline V gene, CDR1 is SEHNR and CDR2 is FQNEAQ (reference sequence).

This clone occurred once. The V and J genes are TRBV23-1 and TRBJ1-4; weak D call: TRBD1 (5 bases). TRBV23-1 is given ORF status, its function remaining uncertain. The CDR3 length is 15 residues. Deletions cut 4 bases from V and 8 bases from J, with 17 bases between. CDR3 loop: CASSRARAQGEKLFF. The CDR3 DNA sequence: TGCGCCAGCAGTCGGGCAAGGGCGCAGGGAGAAAAACTGTTTTTT.

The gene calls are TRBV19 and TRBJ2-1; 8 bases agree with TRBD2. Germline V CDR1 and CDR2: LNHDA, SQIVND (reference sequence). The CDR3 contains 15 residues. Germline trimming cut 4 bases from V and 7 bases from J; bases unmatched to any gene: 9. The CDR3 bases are TGTGCCAGTAGTAACCCGGCGAGCGGGGGTAATGAGCAGTTCTTC. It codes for CASSNPASGGNEQFF. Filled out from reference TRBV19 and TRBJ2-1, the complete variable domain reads DGGITQSPKYLFRKEGQNVTLSCEQNLNHDAMYWYRQDPGQGLRLIYYSQIVNDFQKGDIAEGYSVSREKKESFPLTVTSAQKNPTAFYLCASSNPASGGNEQFFGPGTRLTVL.

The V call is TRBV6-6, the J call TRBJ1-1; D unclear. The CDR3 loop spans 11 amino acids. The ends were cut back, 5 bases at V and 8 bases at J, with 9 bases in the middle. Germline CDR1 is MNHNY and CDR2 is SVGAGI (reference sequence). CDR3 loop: CASSIAGEAFF. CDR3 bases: TGTGCCAGCAGTATCGCAGGAGAAGCTTTCTTT.

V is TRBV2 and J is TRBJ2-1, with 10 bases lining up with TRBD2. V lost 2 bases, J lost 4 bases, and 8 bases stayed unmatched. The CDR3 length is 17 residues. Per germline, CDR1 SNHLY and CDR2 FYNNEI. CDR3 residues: CASSEKPSGSRYNEQFF. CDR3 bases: TGTGCCAGCAGTGAAAAACCTAGCGGGAGTAGGTACAATGAGCAGTTCTTC.

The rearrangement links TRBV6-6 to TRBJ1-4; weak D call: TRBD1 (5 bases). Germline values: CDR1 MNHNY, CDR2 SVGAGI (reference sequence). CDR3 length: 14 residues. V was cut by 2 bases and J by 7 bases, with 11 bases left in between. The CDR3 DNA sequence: TGTGCCAGCAGTTACGCACGCGGGGGTGAAAAACTGTTTTTT. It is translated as CASSYARGGEKLFF.

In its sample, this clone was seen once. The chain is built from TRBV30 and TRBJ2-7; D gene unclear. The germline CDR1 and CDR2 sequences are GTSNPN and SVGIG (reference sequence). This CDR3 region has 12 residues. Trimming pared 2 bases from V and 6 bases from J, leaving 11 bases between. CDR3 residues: CAWSQAILEQYF. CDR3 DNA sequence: TGTGCCTGGAGTCAGGCAATTCTCGAGCAGTACTTC.